The 15 T cell receptor beta chains presented below share a single source sample, sequenced in a study of OX40 agonist ivuxolimab in advanced cancers. Assay used: immunoSEQ multiplex PCR; TCRdb lists only in-frame clones, some missing. Of approximately 30,000 clones detected, 92% appear once; the ten largest clones hold roughly 34%. Specimen: CD4+ or CD8+ T cells sorted from blood, collected in a trial of the OX40 agonist ivuxolimab. Receptor source: an adult with an advanced solid tumor such as melanoma, head and neck, liver or kidney cancer.

V gene TRBV27 combines with J gene TRBJ2-3, with no clear D. Between the trimmed V and J ends, which lost 4 bases and 0 bases, there was a span of 8 bases. Per germline, CDR1 MNHEY and CDR2 SMNVEV (reference sequence). The length of the CDR3 is 14 residues. The CDR3 DNA follows: TGTGCCAGCAGTTGGCTTCTGAGCACAGATACGCAGTATTTT. Translating it yields CASSWLLSTDTQYF.

The chain employs TRBV19 and TRBJ2-7; D perhaps matches TRBD2 (6 bases). Germline V gene data show CDR1 as LNHDA and CDR2 as SQIVND (reference sequence). This CDR3 contains 14 residues. V lost 5 bases and J 3 bases, leaving 14 bases between the germline ends. CDR3 sequence: CASSPRDRIYEQYF. CDR3 bases: TGTGCCAGTAGTCCGCGGGACCGTATCTACGAGCAGTACTTC.

The chain carries TRBV27 and TRBJ2-1, with D perhaps TRBD2 (5 bases). The V end lost 2 bases, the J end lost 6 bases, and 11 bases lay between the germline ends. CDR3 size: 14 residues. The germline CDR1 and CDR2 sequences are MNHEY and SMNVEV (reference sequence). CDR3 loop: CASSLMRAGNEQFF. The CDR3 nucleotides are TGTGCCAGCAGTTTAATGAGGGCGGGCAATGAGCAGTTCTTC.

The chain uses TRBV29-1 and TRBJ2-1, with D possibly TRBD1 on 7 matching bases. Trimming stripped 0 bases from V and 8 bases from J, with 29 bases between. CDR1 and CDR2 (germline): SQVTM, ANQGSEA. The CDR3 spans 19 residues. CDR3 in DNA: TGCAGCGTTGAAGAAGGTTCGGCAGGGGGGAACCTTTGTTTGTATGAGCAGTTCTTC. It translates to CSVEEGSAGGNLCLYEQFF.

This chain links TRBV7-8 with TRBJ1-2; no reliable D call. Germline-derived CDR1 and CDR2 are SGHVS and FQNEAQ. The V and J ends lost 6 bases and 2 bases respectively, with 10 bases between them. CDR3 size: 13 residues. CDR3 sequence reads: CASSSGGNYGYTF. CDR3 bases: TGTGCCAGCAGTTCGGGAGGGAACTATGGCTACACCTTC.

The genes are TRBV28 and TRBJ2-7, with 7 positions matching TRBD1. Germline V gives CDR1 MDHEN, CDR2 SYDVKM. V lost 3 bases to trimming and J lost 0 bases; unmatched junction nucleotides: 8. This CDR3 has 16 amino acids. The CDR3 DNA reads as TGTGCCAGCAGTTTCCCGTTGGACAGGATCTCCTACGAGCAGTACTTC. Residues: CASSFPLDRISYEQYF.

This chain links TRBV29-1 with TRBJ1-4; 7 bases match TRBD1. This CDR3 is 15 amino acids long. The germline V gene has CDR1 SQVTM and CDR2 ANQGSEA. Trimming at V came to 4 bases and at J to 2 bases, leaving 7 bases not matched to a gene. The CDR3 region has the DNA TGCAGCGTTGTATTCGGGACAGCTACTAATGAAAAACTGTTTTTT. Translated, it gives CSVVFGTATNEKLFF. Full variable domain (remainder filled in from reference TRBV29-1 and TRBJ1-4): SAVISQKPSRDICQRGTSLTIQCQVDSQVTMMFWYRQQPGQSLTLIATANQGSEATYESGFVIDKFPISRPNLTFSTLTVSNMSPEDSSIYLCSVVFGTATNEKLFFGSGTQLSVL.

This chain links TRBV15 with TRBJ2-1, with 11 bases identical to TRBD2. The CDR3 is 17 amino acids. The trim removed 0 bases at V and 2 bases at J, leaving 3 bases unmatched. Germline CDR1 reads LNHNV; CDR2 reads YYDKDF (reference sequence). This chain's CDR3 is CATSREGTSGPYNEQFF. CDR3 DNA sequence: TGTGCCACCAGCAGAGAGGGGACTAGCGGTCCCTACAATGAGCAGTTCTTC.

This chain links TRBV19 with TRBJ2-7, with D possibly TRBD2 on 5 matching bases. Between the trimmed V and J ends, which lost 4 bases and 5 bases, there was a span of 12 bases. Germline V lookup: CDR1 LNHDA, CDR2 SQIVND (reference sequence). This CDR3 region has 13 residues. The CDR3 nucleotides read TGTGCCAGTAGTAACGGGCCAGCGGACGAGCAGTACTTC. This gives the protein CASSNGPADEQYF. Full variable domain (remainder filled in from reference TRBV19 and TRBJ2-7): DGGITQSPKYLFRKEGQNVTLSCEQNLNHDAMYWYRQDPGQGLRLIYYSQIVNDFQKGDIAEGYSVSREKKESFPLTVTSAQKNPTAFYLCASSNGPADEQYFGPGTRLTVT.

The rearrangement uses TRBV25-1 and TRBJ1-5; D gene ambiguous. The V end was cut by 6 bases, the J end by 2 bases, with 5 bases between. Germline V gene data show CDR1 as MGHDK and CDR2 as SYGVNS. This CDR3 contains 12 residues. The CDR3 is CASRRGNQPQHF. Here the CDR3 DNA reads TGTGCCAGCAGGCGAGGCAATCAGCCCCAGCATTTT.

The gene calls are TRBV29-1 and TRBJ1-1; weak D call: TRBD1 (6 bases). V lost 8 bases and J 6 bases, leaving 13 bases between the germline ends. Germline V gene lookup returns CDR1 SQVTM and CDR2 ANQGSEA. The CDR3 is 11 amino acids. Here the CDR3 DNA reads TGCAGCATATCGACAGGCTCTGAAGCTTTCTTT. Amino acids: CSISTGSEAFF.

The rearrangement joins TRBV7-9 to TRBJ1-1; 8 positions match TRBD1. Trimming at V came to 5 bases and at J to 8 bases, leaving 7 bases not matched to a gene. The CDR3 runs to 13 residues. The germline V gene has CDR1 SEHNR and CDR2 FQNEAQ (reference sequence). This chain's CDR3 is CASSIDRGGEAFF. Written as DNA, the CDR3 is TGTGCCAGCAGCATCGACAGGGGTGGGGAAGCTTTCTTT.

This sequence joins TRBV28 and TRBJ2-1; TRBD2 agrees at 11 bases. The CDR3 length is 14 residues. Germline CDR1 reads MDHEN; CDR2 reads SYDVKM. V shed 4 bases, J shed 6 bases, and the junction held 2 bases outside the gene matches. The CDR3 reads CASSSGTSGNEQFF. The CDR3 region has the DNA TGTGCCAGCAGTTCTGGGACTAGCGGCAATGAGCAGTTCTTC.

This sequence joins TRBV29-1 and TRBJ1-2; TRBD1 aligns across 7 bases. With V trimmed by 0 bases and J by 4 bases, 5 bases remained unmatched. CDR3 size: 14 residues. Germline-derived CDR1 and CDR2 are SQVTM and ANQGSEA. CDR3 amino acids: CSVEDSPGGYGYTF. DNA of the CDR3: TGCAGCGTTGAAGATTCTCCAGGGGGCTATGGCTACACCTTC. Full variable domain (missing parts from reference TRBV29-1 and TRBJ1-2): SAVISQKPSRDICQRGTSLTIQCQVDSQVTMMFWYRQQPGQSLTLIATANQGSEATYESGFVIDKFPISRPNLTFSTLTVSNMSPEDSSIYLCSVEDSPGGYGYTFGSGTRLTVV.

This chain links TRBV27 with TRBJ1-3, with D possibly matching TRBD1 (5 bases). V was cut by 7 bases and J by 2 bases, with 15 bases left in between. Germline loops: CDR1 MNHEY, CDR2 SMNVEV (reference sequence). The CDR3 totals 15 residues. CDR3 in amino acids: CASTPDSPPGNTIYF. In DNA form, the CDR3 reads TGTGCCAGCACCCCCGACAGCCCCCCTGGAAACACCATATATTTT.